This entry lists 21 T cell receptor beta chains sequenced from one sample in a study of cytomegalovirus exposure and HLA in healthy donors. The primer mix had 60 Vbeta and 13 Jbeta primers. TCRdb keeps only in-frame clones here, not all; method: immunoSEQ multiplex PCR. The sample data list 50,000 to 60,000 clones. Sequences were obtained from PBMCs. The receptors were sampled from a woman between 45 and 65 years old in good health and CMV-seropositive.

This rearrangement joins TRBV11-2 to TRBJ2-7, with D maybe TRBD1 (6 bases). Germline CDR1 SGHAT, CDR2 FQNNGV. The germline V and J ends were trimmed by 5 bases and 2 bases, with 19 bases remaining between them. This CDR3 comprises 16 residues. The chain's CDR3 is CASSPSLRQAAYEQYF. In DNA, the CDR3 is TGTGCCAGCAGCCCGAGCCTCAGACAGGCAGCCTACGAGCAGTACTTC.

This chain connects TRBV19 to TRBJ1-3; 8 bases map to TRBD2. The J call is uncertain, as TRBJ2-2 better fits the DNA end. This CDR3 has 16 amino acids. Germline CDR1 LNHDA, CDR2 SQIVND (reference sequence). The CDR3 here is CASIPRGAPGTGELFF. In nucleotides, the CDR3 is TGTGCCAGTATCCCGCGGGGGGCCCCCGGAACCGGGGAGCTGTTTTTT.

The chain is built from TRBV18 and TRBJ2-4; tentatively, D is TRBD1 (5 bases). CDR1 and CDR2 from the germline V gene are KGHSH and LQKENI. The CDR3 consists of 14 residues. Trimming left V 3 bases short and J 9 bases short, with 15 bases between. This chain's CDR3 is CASSPTQGGGIQYF. The CDR3 DNA follows: TGTGCCAGCTCACCGACGCAGGGCGGCGGCATTCAGTACTTC.

This sequence joins TRBV2 and TRBJ2-1; TRBD1 aligns across 7 bases. V lost 5 bases to trimming and J lost 3 bases; unmatched junction nucleotides: 7. This CDR3 comprises 15 residues. Germline-derived CDR1 and CDR2 are SNHLY and FYNNEI. CDR3 bases: TGTGCCAGCAGTCAAAGAGGGGACAGCTACAATGAGCAGTTCTTC. Its translation: CASSQRGDSYNEQFF.

J is TRBJ2-4 and V is TRBV6-1, with 7 bases identical to TRBD1. The CDR3 spans 15 residues. After removal of 4 bases from V and 8 bases from J, the junction contained 11 bases not matched to a gene. The germline CDR1 and CDR2 sequences are MNHNS and SASEGT. CDR3 loop: CASSGRQGNADIQYF. CDR3 sequence (DNA): TGTGCCAGCAGTGGGAGACAGGGAAATGCGGACATTCAGTACTTC.

The chain links TRBV21-1 to TRBJ2-7; the D call of TRBD2 is as the table states it, not checked on the DNA. TRBV21-1 is termed a pseudogene. The CDR3 covers 15 residues. CDR3 amino acids: CASSKAQRLSYEQYF. In DNA, the CDR3 is TGTGCCAGCAGCAAAGCGCAAAGACTCTCCTACGAGCAGTACTTC.

V gene TRBV28 combines with J gene TRBJ2-3, with 7 positions matching TRBD1. Germline V gene sequence: CDR1 MDHEN, CDR2 SYDVKM. V was clipped by 10 bases and J by 4 bases; unmatched bases: 8. This CDR3 spans 13 amino acids. CDR3 nucleotides: TGTGCCATCCACGACAGGGTACCAGATACGCAGTATTTT. Residues: CAIHDRVPDTQYF.

The rearrangement uses TRBV5-1 and TRBJ2-5; D is possibly TRBD2 (5 bases). Germline CDR1 reads SGHRS; CDR2 reads YFSETQ. Between the trimmed V and J ends, which lost 3 bases and 1 base, there was a span of 10 bases. CDR3 length equals 14 residues. CDR3 loop: CASSSGGFQETQYF. The DNA of the CDR3 is TGCGCCAGCAGCTCCGGCGGGTTCCAAGAGACCCAGTACTTC.

V gene TRBV18 combines with J gene TRBJ2-6, with D unresolved. CDR1 is KGHSH and CDR2 is LQKENI in the germline V gene. Trimming removed 1 base at V and 1 base at J, with 14 bases between. CDR3 size: 18 residues. CDR3 sequence: CASSPRALPASGANVLTF. The CDR3 DNA reads as TGTGCCAGCTCACCACGTGCGCTTCCCGCGTCTGGGGCCAACGTCCTGACTTTC.

This chain joins TRBV28 and TRBJ1-2, with TRBD1 matching over 10 bases. J lost 3 bases, V lost 6 bases, and 4 bases had no gene match. CDR3 length: 14 residues. Germline V CDR1 and CDR2: MDHEN, SYDVKM. CDR3 nucleotide sequence: TGTGCCAGCAGGACAGGGGGCGCTTACTATGGCTACACCTTC. It encodes CASRTGGAYYGYTF.

The chain joins TRBV6-5 to TRBJ2-1, with 10 bases lining up with TRBD2. CDR1 and CDR2 from the germline V gene are MNHEY and SVGAGI. V lost 10 bases and J lost 4; bases outside the gene matches: 7. The CDR3 runs to 14 residues. The chain's CDR3 is CATEKREGYNEQFF. CDR3 nucleotide sequence: TGTGCCACCGAGAAGCGGGAGGGATACAATGAGCAGTTCTTC.

The V gene is TRBV6-5, the J gene TRBJ2-1; no clear D gene. The CDR3 spans 15 residues. The germline gives CDR1 MNHEY, CDR2 SVGAGI. V was cut by 5 bases and J by 10 bases, with 21 bases left in between. CDR3 bases: TGTGCCAGCAGTCCCGAGGTATTAGCAGCTCGGGAGCAGTTCTTC. It translates to CASSPEVLAAREQFF.

The chain recombines TRBV29-1 with TRBJ2-7; TRBD2 agrees at 9 bases. Per the germline V gene, CDR1 is SQVTM and CDR2 is ANQGSEA. This CDR3 is built from 14 residues. After removal of 6 bases from V and 3 bases from J, the junction contained 9 bases not matched to a gene. The CDR3 is CSVAGREGVYEQYF. CDR3 nucleotide sequence: TGCAGCGTCGCGGGGCGGGAGGGGGTCTACGAGCAGTACTTC.

The rearrangement uses TRBV11-2 and TRBJ2-1; D is possibly TRBD1 (6 bases). V was clipped by 0 bases and J by 2 bases, with 8 bases between them. The germline gives CDR1 SGHAT, CDR2 FQNNGV. The CDR3 is made up of 15 amino acids. CDR3 DNA: TGTGCCAGCAGCTTAGAACGGACAGCCTACAATGAGCAGTTCTTC. Protein: CASSLERTAYNEQFF.

The rearrangement uses TRBV5-1 and TRBJ2-2; 7 bases match TRBD2. From germline, CDR1 is SGHRS and CDR2 YFSETQ. Germline trimming cut 0 bases from V and 1 base from J; bases unmatched to any gene: 3. CDR3 length: 16 amino acids. CDR3 sequence: CASSLDPGGNTGELFF. The CDR3 nucleotides read TGCGCCAGCAGCTTGGACCCGGGAGGGAACACCGGGGAGCTGTTTTTT.

The chain employs TRBV29-1 and TRBJ2-5; 10 nucleotides align to TRBD1. Germline assignment: CDR1 SQVTM and CDR2 ANQGSEA. V shed 4 bases and J 5 bases; nucleotides not matched to a gene: 10. This CDR3 has 15 amino acids. The CDR3 region has the DNA TGCAGCGTTGGAGGGCTGGGACAGGGGATGGAGACCCAGTACTTC. Encoded protein: CSVGGLGQGMETQYF.

The chain recombines TRBV5-4 with TRBJ2-7, with 10 nucleotides matching TRBD1. The CDR3 is made up of 15 amino acids. The V gene's germline CDR1 is SGHNT and CDR2 YYREEE (reference sequence). The trim removed 0 bases at V and 2 bases at J, leaving 2 bases unmatched. CDR3 sequence (DNA): TGTGCCAGCAGCTTGGCCGGGACAGGGGCCTACGAGCAGTACTTC. Translating it yields CASSLAGTGAYEQYF.

V gene TRBV6-5 combines with J gene TRBJ2-2; maybe TRBD2 (5 bases). The V gene lost 1 base and the J gene lost 2 bases, with 11 bases spanning the gap. The germline V gene has CDR1 MNHEY and CDR2 SVGAGI. The length of the CDR3 is 16 residues. This CDR3 reads CASSYLGGRNTGELFF. Written as DNA, the CDR3 is TGTGCCAGCAGTTACTTAGGTGGGAGAAACACCGGGGAGCTGTTTTTT.

The rearrangement joins TRBV6-5 to TRBJ1-2; no firm D call. V dropped 5 bases and J dropped 5 bases, with 12 bases sitting between them. The CDR3 length is 13 residues. CDR1 MNHEY and CDR2 SVGAGI come from the germline V gene. The CDR3 is CASSPSQLYGYTF. The CDR3 nucleotides read TGTGCCAGCAGTCCCTCACAGCTTTATGGCTACACCTTC.

The V gene is TRBV6-5, the J gene TRBJ2-1, with a weak D call TRBD1 (6 bases). Trimming shortened V by 4 bases and J by 4 bases, and 17 bases separated the two germline ends. CDR3 size: 16 residues. Germline V lookup: CDR1 MNHEY, CDR2 SVGAGI. This chain's CDR3 is CASSSPPRTAYNEQFF. The CDR3, as DNA: TGTGCCAGCAGTTCTCCCCCCCGGACAGCATACAATGAGCAGTTCTTC.

The chain is built from TRBV6-1 and TRBJ1-1; tentatively, D is TRBD1 (5 bases). Trimming pared 5 bases from V and 6 bases from J, leaving 13 bases between. Per germline, CDR1 MNHNS and CDR2 SASEGT. The CDR3 is made up of 13 amino acids. CDR3 bases: TGTGCCAGCAGTCCCCTGACAGAACCTGAAGCTTTCTTT. Encoded protein: CASSPLTEPEAFF.